The rows below give T cell receptor beta chains drawn from one sample of a study of T cells in Graves' hyperthyroidism and ophthalmopathy. TCRdb recomputed calls from the multiplex PCR reads with MiXCR, one row per CDR3 protein. Among about half a million distinct CDR3 sequences listed, under 25% were seen once. Sample: blood. The receptor set was obtained from a young man with Graves' hyperthyroidism. Both conserved end residues are part of each CDR3. Each record gives: J gene, clone size, CDR3 length, D gene, V gene, CDR3 protein, CDR3 DNA. D genes are given only for firm matches. Part of the rows lack a size; the others show once, few, many or a class for expanded clones.

TRBJ1-3	many	14	-	TRBV12-3/TRBV12-4	CASSLKSSGNTIYF	TGTGCCAGCAGTTTAAAGAGCTCTGGAAACACCATATATTTT
TRBJ1-5	many	16	-	TRBV10-3	CAISEHAQGGDQPQHF	TGTGCCATCAGTGAGCATGCCCAGGGTGGGGATCAGCCCCAGCATTTT
TRBJ2-3	many	13	-	TRBV12-3/TRBV12-4	CASSLPLADTQYF	TGTGCCAGCAGCTTGCCCTTAGCAGATACGCAGTATTTT
TRBJ2-2	many	13	-	TRBV11-2	CASSLNLSGELFF	TGTGCCAGCAGCTTAAATCTATCCGGGGAGCTGTTTTTT
TRBJ1-2	-	14	-	TRBV5-1	CASSFLGQDYGYTF	TGCGCCAGCAGCTTCTTGGGCCAGGACTATGGCTACACCTTC
TRBJ2-5	many	15	TRBD1	TRBV5-1	CASSLNRGQEETQYF	TGCGCCAGCAGCCTGAACAGGGGGCAGGAAGAGACCCAGTACTTC
TRBJ1-5	many	14	-	TRBV27	CASSPADYNQPQHF	TGTGCCAGCAGTCCCGCAGATTATAATCAGCCCCAGCATTTT
TRBJ2-7	many	14	-	TRBV28	CASSRGLEPYEQYF	TGTGCCAGCAGCCGAGGCTTAGAACCCTACGAGCAGTACTTC
TRBJ1-5	many	15	-	TRBV2	CASSPSQDRTQPQHF	TGTGCCAGCAGTCCCAGTCAGGACAGAACTCAGCCCCAGCATTTT
TRBJ1-1	-	13	-	TRBV7-2	CASVLGKGTEAFF	TGTGCCAGCGTACTCGGGAAAGGCACTGAAGCTTTCTTT
TRBJ1-1	many	16	TRBD1	TRBV28	CASSLESGGPSTEAFF	TGTGCCAGCAGTTTGGAGTCAGGGGGCCCCAGCACTGAAGCTTTCTTT
TRBJ2-7	many	15	-	TRBV6-1	CASSEDYGSSYEQYF	TGTGCCAGCAGTGAAGACTACGGCAGTTCCTACGAGCAGTACTTC
TRBJ1-2	few	16	-	TRBV9	CASSVGSSISGIGYTF	TGTGCCAGCAGCGTAGGTAGCTCCATTTCAGGGATTGGCTACACCTTC
TRBJ1-3	-	15	-	TRBV5-1	CASSTDNNSGNTIYF	TGCGCCAGCAGCACCGACAACAACTCTGGAAACACCATATATTTT
TRBJ1-5	many	13	-	TRBV6-5	CASSYSPIGPQHF	TGTGCCAGCAGTTACTCACCCATTGGGCCCCAGCATTTT
TRBJ1-2	many	13	-	TRBV4-1	CASSQNRDGGYTF	TGCGCCAGCAGCCAAAACAGGGACGGTGGCTACACCTTC
TRBJ2-5	-	15	TRBD1	TRBV6-2/TRBV6-3	CASSYGTGLQETQYF	TGTGCCAGCAGTTATGGGACAGGGCTACAAGAGACCCAGTACTTC
TRBJ1-5	many	14	-	TRBV12-3/TRBV12-4	CASSLGGTGQPQHF	TGTGCCAGCAGTTTAGGGGGAACCGGTCAGCCCCAGCATTTT
TRBJ1-1	many	15	TRBD1	TRBV5-1	CASSARDRVLAEAFF	TGCGCCAGCAGCGCCCGGGACAGGGTCTTAGCTGAAGCTTTCTTT
TRBJ1-2	many	16	TRBD1	TRBV2	CASRGGKQGAGYGYTF	TGTGCCAGCAGAGGGGGAAAACAGGGGGCCGGGTATGGCTACACCTTC
TRBJ2-7	many	14	TRBD1	TRBV7-9	CASSQTGGGYEQYF	TGTGCCAGCAGCCAGACAGGGGGAGGGTACGAGCAGTACTTC
TRBJ2-6	many	17	TRBD1	TRBV29-1	CSVAQGAQLSGANVLTF	TGCAGCGTTGCTCAGGGGGCCCAACTCTCTGGGGCCAACGTCCTGACTTTC
TRBJ1-1	-	17	TRBD1	TRBV5-4	CASSLADRFTVNTEAFF	TGTGCCAGCAGCTTGGCGGACAGGTTCACGGTGAACACTGAAGCTTTCTTT
TRBJ1-5	few	15	TRBD1	TRBV6-2/TRBV6-3	CASRHPTGEMWPQHF	TGTGCCAGCAGACACCCGACAGGGGAAATGTGGCCCCAGCATTTT
TRBJ1-1	few	17	-	TRBV24-1	CATSDSSTGLGNTEAFF	TGTGCCACCAGTGACTCCTCGACAGGTCTGGGGAACACTGAAGCTTTCTTT
TRBJ2-2	many	16	-	TRBV2	CASRREGGPGTGELFF	TGTGCCAGCAGGCGAGAGGGGGGGCCGGGGACCGGGGAGCTGTTTTTT
TRBJ1-1	many	15	-	TRBV28	CASSSLLGLGTEAFF	TGTGCCAGCAGTTCCCTTCTGGGGCTAGGCACTGAAGCTTTCTTT
TRBJ2-7	-	15	-	TRBV6-1	CASRRAPLSIYEQYF	TGTGCCAGCAGACGAGCCCCGCTATCTATCTACGAGCAGTACTTC
TRBJ2-5	many	14	-	TRBV12-3/TRBV12-4	CASSLSLWGETQYF	TGTGCCAGCAGTTTAAGCCTATGGGGAGAGACCCAGTACTTC
TRBJ1-2	many	14	-	TRBV5-1	CASSLAGAGEGYTF	TGCGCCAGCAGCTTGGCAGGGGCAGGGGAAGGCTACACCTTC
TRBJ2-7	many	14	-	TRBV20-1	CSAARRDTIYEQYF	TGCAGTGCTGCCCGGCGGGACACCATCTACGAGCAGTACTTC
TRBJ2-7	many	16	-	TRBV15	CATRSADSGDLGEQYF	TGTGCCACCAGGTCTGCCGACTCCGGGGACTTAGGTGAGCAGTACTTC
TRBJ2-7	-	13	TRBD2	TRBV7-9	CASSLKPGGGQYF	TGTGCCAGCAGCTTAAAACCGGGAGGCGGGCAGTACTTC
TRBJ1-1	once	14	TRBD1	TRBV15	CATSRTRQGAEAFF	TGTGCCACCAGCAGAACCAGACAGGGCGCTGAAGCTTTCTTT
TRBJ1-5	many	15	-	TRBV28	CASGMVLRSNQPQHF	TGTGCCAGCGGAATGGTCCTGCGGAGCAATCAGCCCCAGCATTTT
TRBJ1-6	many	14	-	TRBV28	CASRSGSYNSPLHF	TGTGCCAGCAGAAGCGGCTCCTATAATTCACCCCTCCACTTT
TRBJ1-2	many	13	TRBD1	TRBV6-1	CASRARTGDGYTF	TGTGCCAGCAGGGCCCGGACAGGGGATGGCTACACCTTC
TRBJ2-7	-	15	TRBD2	TRBV10-3	CAISGLAGGTYEQYF	TGTGCCATCAGTGGCCTAGCGGGGGGGACCTACGAGCAGTACTTC
TRBJ1-1	-	12	-	TRBV7-9	CASSSEGSEAFF	TGTGCCAGCAGCTCCGAGGGGTCTGAAGCTTTCTTT
TRBJ2-7	many	14	-	TRBV28	CASTPWNISYEQYF	TGTGCCAGCACTCCATGGAACATCTCCTACGAGCAGTACTTC
TRBJ1-1	-	11	-	TRBV10-3	CAVHRVPEAFF	TGTGCCGTACACAGGGTCCCTGAAGCTTTCTTT
TRBJ2-7	many	14	TRBD1	TRBV10-3	CAISPGQGSYEQYF	TGTGCCATCAGCCCGGGACAGGGGTCCTACGAGCAGTACTTC
TRBJ2-7	many	18	TRBD2	TRBV12-3/TRBV12-4	CASSSRPRTGGRAYEQYF	TGTGCCAGCAGTTCCCGCCCCAGGACGGGGGGGAGGGCCTACGAGCAGTACTTC
TRBJ2-7	-	12	-	TRBV28	CASTSTQYEQYF	TGTGCCAGCACCTCGACTCAATACGAGCAGTACTTC
TRBJ1-1	many	14	-	TRBV6-5	CASIPWVGNTEAFF	TGTGCCAGCATCCCTTGGGTCGGGAACACTGAAGCTTTCTTT
TRBJ1-2	many	17	TRBD1	TRBV6-5	CASSFRPTQGGRSGYTF	TGTGCCAGCAGTTTTCGGCCCACACAGGGGGGCCGATCTGGCTACACCTTC
TRBJ2-5	many	16	TRBD2	TRBV2	CASSELTSGGRETQYF	TGTGCCAGCAGTGAACTCACTAGCGGGGGACGGGAGACCCAGTACTTC
TRBJ2-4	many	14	-	TRBV12-3/TRBV12-4	CASRAGVSKNIQYF	TGTGCCAGCAGAGCAGGGGTTTCCAAAAACATTCAGTACTTC
TRBJ2-2	few	12	TRBD1	TRBV19	CASSPGDRGLFF	TGTGCCAGTAGTCCCGGCGACAGGGGATTGTTTTTT
TRBJ2-5	few	17	TRBD1	TRBV12-3/TRBV12-4	CASSLNSPGQGPETQYF	TGTGCCAGCAGTTTAAACTCACCGGGACAGGGTCCGGAGACCCAGTACTTC
TRBJ1-5	many	14	-	TRBV20-1	CSAGGGKGDQPQHF	TGCAGTGCTGGGGGAGGGAAAGGGGATCAGCCCCAGCATTTT
TRBJ1-2	many	13	-	TRBV10-1	CASSVQRTYGYTF	TGCGCCAGCAGTGTACAGAGGACCTATGGCTACACCTTC